Presented here are 16 T cell receptor beta chains from one specimen sequenced in a study of blood T cells in healthy people across ages. A J-beta primer mix and a sample-barcoded 5' primer were used in a second PCR of about 7 to 12 cycles. Via MiXCR, TCRdb re-called the 5' RACE reads, giving one row per CDR3 protein. The table records under 800,000 distinct CDR3 sequences, roughly 45% of them present only once. The sample comprised blood. The receptors derive from a woman aged 55-69 years in good health.

This clonotype was seen more than once but under ten times. The chain combines TRBV29-1 with TRBJ1-1; a possible D gene is TRBD1 (5 bases). The CDR3 runs 13 residues. The germline V and J ends were trimmed by 0 bases and 5 bases, with 10 bases remaining between them. Germline-derived CDR1 and CDR2 are SQVTM and ANQGSEA. CDR3 nucleotide sequence: TGCAGCGTTGAAGAAGGCGGGGGGACTGAAGCTTTCTTT. This sequence encodes CSVEEGGGTEAFF.

The table lists this clonotype with a few counts. This chain joins TRBV7-2 and TRBJ2-3, with a tentative D call TRBD2 (7 bases). Trimming shortened V by 3 bases and J by 0 bases, and 13 bases separated the two germline ends. The CDR3 sequence is 16 residues long. Per germline, CDR1 SGHTA and CDR2 FQGNSA. The CDR3 sequence is CASSFVGGRSTDTQYF. The CDR3 DNA reads as TGTGCCAGCAGCTTTGTCGGGGGGCGAAGCACAGATACGCAGTATTTT.

The V and J genes are TRBV7-2 and TRBJ2-5; TRBD2 matches 11 bases. V shed 1 base and J 4 bases; nucleotides not matched to a gene: 8. Per germline, CDR1 SGHTA and CDR2 FQGNSA. This CDR3 contains 17 residues. CDR3 DNA: TGTGCCAGCAGCTTAGTTAGTCTAGCGGGGGGCGCAGAGACCCAGTACTTC. Its translation: CASSLVSLAGGAETQYF.

Comments on this clonotype: Possible read error: a much larger clone is one base away. The chain is built from TRBV7-3 and TRBJ2-1, with unresolved D. The CDR3 contains 13 residues. V was cut by 1 base and J by 13 bases, with 14 bases left in between. Germline V lookup: CDR1 SGHTA, CDR2 FQGTGA. The CDR3 here is CASSLNRQETQFF. CDR3 nucleotides: TGTGCCAGCAGCTTAAACAGACAAGAGACCCAGTTCTTC. Complete variable domain (other parts from reference TRBV7-3 and TRBJ2-1): GAGVSQTPSNKVTEKGKYVELRCDPISGHTALYWYRQSLGQGPEFLIYFQGTGAADDSGLPNDRFFAVRPEGSVSTLKIQRTERGDSAVYLCASSLNRQETQFFGPGTRLTVL.

This clonotype was observed a few times. CDR3: CASSPPSGGVHEQFF. DNA for the CDR3: TGTGCCAGCAGTCCGCCTAGCGGGGGGGTACATGAGCAGTTCTTC. The chain links TRBV2 to TRBJ2-1; TRBD2 matches at 12 bases. Trimming cost V 5 bases and J 8 bases; bases outside gene matches: 7. The CDR3 contains 15 residues. The germline V gene encodes CDR1 SNHLY and CDR2 FYNNEI.

This sequence joins TRBV7-8 and TRBJ2-4; tentatively, D is TRBD2 (7 bases). The V gene's germline CDR1 is SGHVS and CDR2 FQNEAQ. V dropped 2 bases and J dropped 1 base, with 18 bases sitting between them. This CDR3 contains 18 residues. The CDR3 reads CASSLSMGGAPAKNIQYF. CDR3 nucleotide sequence: TGTGCCAGCAGCTTATCTATGGGGGGGGCGCCGGCCAAAAACATTCAGTACTTC.

This clonotype has just a few counts. The V gene is TRBV20-1, the J gene TRBJ2-5, with 7 bases fitting TRBD2. The CDR3 is 14 residues long. V trimming: 0 bases; J trimming: 5 bases; junction bases outside the gene matches: 6. Germline V gene sequence: CDR1 DFQATT, CDR2 SNEGSKA (reference sequence). CDR3 nucleotides: TGCAGTGCTAGAGATGGGGGGGTAGGGGAGACCCAGTACTTC. Protein product: CSARDGGVGETQYF.

The chain links TRBV7-2 to TRBJ2-7, with a possible D match to TRBD1 (5 bases). The CDR3 extends over 14 amino acids. Trimming stripped 0 bases from V and 0 bases from J, with 6 bases between. Looked up from germline, CDR1 is SGHTA and CDR2 is FQGNSA. The CDR3 nucleotides are TGTGCCAGCAGCTTAGCACAGGCCTCCTACGAGCAGTACTTC. It codes for CASSLAQASYEQYF.

This clonotype was seen at least ten times. This clone may be a read error of a much larger clone one base away. The chain uses TRBV4-1 and TRBJ1-2; tentatively, D is TRBD1 (6 bases). The germline V gene encodes CDR1 MGHRA and CDR2 YSYEKL. The CDR3 totals 16 residues. The V end was cut by 3 bases, the J end by 5 bases, with 19 bases between. The chain's CDR3 is CASSQDDGGGRYGYTF. The CDR3 region has the DNA TGCGCCAGCAGCCAGGACGATGGGGGCGGTCGGTATGGCTACACCTTC.

This clonotype was seen ten or more times. V usage is TRBV4-1 and J usage is TRBJ2-1; D is possibly TRBD2 (7 bases). CDR1 is MGHRA, CDR2 YSYEKL, per germline. Trimming pared 1 base from V and 6 bases from J, leaving 13 bases between. The CDR3 has 15 amino acids. CDR3 bases: TGCGCCAGCAGCCAAGGAGGGGGACTAAGCAATGAGCAGTTCTTC. Its protein is CASSQGGGLSNEQFF.

The chain combines TRBV3-1 with TRBJ2-1; 9 nucleotides align to TRBD2. Germline V gene data show CDR1 as LGHDT and CDR2 as YNNKEL (reference sequence). The V and J ends lost 1 base and 7 bases, in that order; junction bases with no gene match: 14. The CDR3 is made up of 18 amino acids. The CDR3 is CASSQVLASGVQGNEQFF. In DNA form, the CDR3 reads TGTGCCAGCAGCCAAGTATTGGCTAGCGGGGTTCAGGGGAATGAGCAGTTCTTC.

Of note for this clonotype: One end of the junction is discordant with germline, which a read error may explain. The chain combines TRBV12-3 or TRBV12-4 with TRBJ2-3; 7 bases map to TRBD2. CDR3 size: 17 residues. The CDR3 loop is CAGSLLGAGTRTDTQYF. CDR3 nucleotide sequence: TGTGCCGGCAGTCTCCTCGGAGCGGGGACCCGCACAGATACGCAGTATTTT.

The V and J genes are TRBV6-1 and TRBJ2-7; 8 bases align to TRBD2. CDR1 is MNHNS, CDR2 SASEGT, per germline. The CDR3 totals 16 residues. Trimming cost V 8 bases and J 3 bases; bases outside gene matches: 15. CDR3 region: CASGPLDRTSSYEQYF. Written as DNA, the CDR3 is TGTGCCAGCGGTCCCTTAGATCGGACTAGCAGCTACGAGCAGTACTTC.

The sample holds a few counts of this clonotype. The chain joins TRBV3-1 to TRBJ2-1, with TRBD2 matching over 10 bases. Germline loops: CDR1 LGHDT, CDR2 YNNKEL (reference sequence). Trimming cost V 3 bases and J 5 bases; bases outside gene matches: 4. This CDR3 is built from 15 residues. CDR3 sequence reads: CASSHTGLADNEQFF. The DNA for the CDR3 is TGTGCCAGCAGCCACACCGGACTAGCGGACAATGAGCAGTTCTTC.

The chain combines TRBV4-2 with TRBJ2-4; the D is unclear. The last part of the DNA fits TRBJ2-5 better; the J call may be wrong. Germline V gene sequence: CDR1 LGHNA, CDR2 YNFKEQ. The CDR3 sequence is 15 residues long. This CDR3 is CASSQEEGNQETQYF. CDR3 sequence (DNA): TGTGCCAGCAGCCAAGAGGAAGGAAACCAAGAGACCCAGTACTTC.

This clonotype was seen only a few times. This rearrangement joins TRBV5-1 to TRBJ2-7; D is ambiguous. The germline V gene has CDR1 SGHRS and CDR2 YFSETQ. V was clipped by 0 bases and J by 0 bases, with 10 bases between them. CDR3 size: 15 residues. The CDR3 sequence: CASSLVAQDSYEQYF. CDR3 sequence (DNA): TGCGCCAGCAGCTTGGTTGCGCAGGACTCCTACGAGCAGTACTTC.